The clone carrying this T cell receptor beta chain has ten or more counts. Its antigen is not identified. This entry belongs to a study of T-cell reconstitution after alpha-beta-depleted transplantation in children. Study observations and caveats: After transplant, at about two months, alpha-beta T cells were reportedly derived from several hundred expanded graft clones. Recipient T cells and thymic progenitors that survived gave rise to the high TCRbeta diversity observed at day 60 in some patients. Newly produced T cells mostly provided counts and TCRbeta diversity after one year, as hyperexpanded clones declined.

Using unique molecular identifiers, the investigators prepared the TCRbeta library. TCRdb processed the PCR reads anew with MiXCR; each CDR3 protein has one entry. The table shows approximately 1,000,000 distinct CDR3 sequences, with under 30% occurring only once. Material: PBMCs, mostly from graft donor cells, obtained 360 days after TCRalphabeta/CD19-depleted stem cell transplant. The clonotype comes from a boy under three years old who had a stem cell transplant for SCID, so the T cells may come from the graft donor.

CDR3 in DNA: TGTGCCAGCAGTTACAACATCGGACTAGCGGTTACTAGCACAGATACGCAGTATTTT. This codes for CASSYNIGLAVTSTDTQYF. V usage is TRBV6-5 and J usage is TRBJ2-3; 10 bases are a match to TRBD2. Germline V lookup: CDR1 MNHEY, CDR2 SVGAGI. This CDR3 contains 19 residues. V shed 2 bases, J shed 0 bases, and the junction held 11 bases outside the gene matches.